This TCR beta chain stems from a study of chemoradiotherapy in HPV16-positive cancers. Comments on this clone: No antigen is known for it.

Broader study findings: Candidate HPV-specific clones and E7-related TCR motifs grew in tumor during treatment. HPV-responsive T-cell expansion during chemoradiotherapy was linked to improved recurrence-free survival in HPV16-positive patients.

Profiling relied on immunoSEQ multiplex PCR, and the TCRdb table lists in-frame clones only, not all of them. The sample consists of some 8,300 clones, about 74% of them appearing once. Trimming pared 0 bases from V and 4 bases from J, leaving 12 bases between. Germline values: CDR1 LGHNA, CDR2 YSLEER. The CDR3 is 16 amino acids. This specimen was collected from a patient who underwent chemoradiotherapy. This clonotype was sampled from a human donor with HPV-associated anogenital cancer. This chain connects TRBV4-3 to TRBJ1-4, with TRBD1 as a possible D gene (6 bases). CDR3 DNA sequence: TGCGCCAGCAGCCAAGATTGGGGGCGGAATAATGAAAAACTGTTTTTT. Residues: CASSQDWGRNNEKLFF.